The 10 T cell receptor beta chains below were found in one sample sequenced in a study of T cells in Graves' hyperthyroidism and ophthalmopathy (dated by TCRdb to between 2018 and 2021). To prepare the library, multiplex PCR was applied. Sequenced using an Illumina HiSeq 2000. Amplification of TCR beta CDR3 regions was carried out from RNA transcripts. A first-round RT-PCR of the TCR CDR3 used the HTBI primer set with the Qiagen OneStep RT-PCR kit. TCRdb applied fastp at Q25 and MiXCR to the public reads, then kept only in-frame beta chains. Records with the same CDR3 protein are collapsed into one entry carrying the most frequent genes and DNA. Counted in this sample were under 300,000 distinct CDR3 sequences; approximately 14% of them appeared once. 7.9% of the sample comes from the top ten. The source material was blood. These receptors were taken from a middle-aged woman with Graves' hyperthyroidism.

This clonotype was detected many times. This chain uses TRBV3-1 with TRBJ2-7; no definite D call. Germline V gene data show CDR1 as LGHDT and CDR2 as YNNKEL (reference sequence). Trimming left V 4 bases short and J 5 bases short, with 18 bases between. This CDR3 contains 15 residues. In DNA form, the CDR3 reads TGTGCCAGCAGCCCAACGGAATTATGGAGCCACGAGCAGTACTTC. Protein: CASSPTELWSHEQYF.

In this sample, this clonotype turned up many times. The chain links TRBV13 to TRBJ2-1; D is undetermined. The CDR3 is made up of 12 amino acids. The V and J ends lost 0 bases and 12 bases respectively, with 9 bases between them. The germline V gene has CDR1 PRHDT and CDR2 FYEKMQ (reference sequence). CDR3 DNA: TGTGCCAGCAGCTTAGGGACCGACGGGCAGTTCTTC. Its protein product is CASSLGTDGQFF. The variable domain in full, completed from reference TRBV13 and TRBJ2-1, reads AAGVIQSPRHLIKEKRETATLKCYPIPRHDTVYWYQQGPGQDPQFLISFYEKMQSDKGSIPDRFSAQQFSDYHSELNMSSLELGDSALYFCASSLGTDGQFFGPGTRLTVL.

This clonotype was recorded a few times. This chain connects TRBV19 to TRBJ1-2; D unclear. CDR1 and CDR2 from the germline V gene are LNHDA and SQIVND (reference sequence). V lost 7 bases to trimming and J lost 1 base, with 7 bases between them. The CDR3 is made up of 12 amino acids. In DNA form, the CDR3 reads TGTGCCAGTAACGGAAATAACTATGGCTACACCTTC. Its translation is CASNGNNYGYTF.

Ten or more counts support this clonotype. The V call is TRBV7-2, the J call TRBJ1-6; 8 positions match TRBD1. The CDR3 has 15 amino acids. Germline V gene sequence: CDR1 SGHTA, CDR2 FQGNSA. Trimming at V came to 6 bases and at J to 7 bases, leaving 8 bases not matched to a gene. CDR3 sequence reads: CASSPGQGGNSPLHF. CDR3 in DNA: TGTGCCAGCAGTCCAGGACAGGGAGGAAATTCACCCCTCCACTTT.

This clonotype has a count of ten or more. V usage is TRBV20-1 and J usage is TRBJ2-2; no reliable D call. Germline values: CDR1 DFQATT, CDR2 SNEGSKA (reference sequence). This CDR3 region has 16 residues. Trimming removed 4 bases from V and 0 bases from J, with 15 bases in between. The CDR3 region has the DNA TGCAGTGCTATACCCACCGGGCCCTCGAACACCGGGGAGCTGTTTTTT. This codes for CSAIPTGPSNTGELFF.

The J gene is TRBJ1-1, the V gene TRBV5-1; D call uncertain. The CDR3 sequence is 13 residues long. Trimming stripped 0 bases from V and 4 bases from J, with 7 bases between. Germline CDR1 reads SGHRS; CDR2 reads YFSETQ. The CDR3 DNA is TGCGCCAGCAGCTTGGCTTGGGGCACTGAAGCTTTCTTT. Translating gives CASSLAWGTEAFF.

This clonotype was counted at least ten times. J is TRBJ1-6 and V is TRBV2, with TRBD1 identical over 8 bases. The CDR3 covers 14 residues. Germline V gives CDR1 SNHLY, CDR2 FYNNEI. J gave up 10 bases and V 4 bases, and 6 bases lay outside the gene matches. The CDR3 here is CASSVSQGVSPLHF. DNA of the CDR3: TGTGCCAGCAGTGTCTCACAGGGGGTCTCACCCCTCCACTTT.

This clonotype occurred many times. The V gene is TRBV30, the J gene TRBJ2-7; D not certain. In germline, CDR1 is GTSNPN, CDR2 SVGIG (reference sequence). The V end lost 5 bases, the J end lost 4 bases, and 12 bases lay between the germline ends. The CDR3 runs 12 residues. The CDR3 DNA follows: TGTGCCTGGTCATTGTACGGATACGAGCAGTACTTC. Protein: CAWSLYGYEQYF.

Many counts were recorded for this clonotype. The CDR3 coding sequence is TGTGCCAGCAATATCCGAGTAGCGGGACTAGCTATAGATACGCAGTATTTT. This translates into CASNIRVAGLAIDTQYF. The chain is built from TRBV28 and TRBJ2-3; 9 positions agree with TRBD2. This CDR3 contains 17 residues. Trimming removed 7 bases from V and 5 bases from J; junction bases left unmatched: 16. Germline CDR1 and CDR2: MDHEN and SYDVKM.

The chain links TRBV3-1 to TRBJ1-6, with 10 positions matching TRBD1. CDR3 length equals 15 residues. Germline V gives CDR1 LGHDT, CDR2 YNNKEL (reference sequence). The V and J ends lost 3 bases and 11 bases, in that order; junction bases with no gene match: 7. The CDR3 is CASSQGTGAGTPLHF. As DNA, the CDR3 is TGTGCCAGCAGCCAGGGGACAGGGGCAGGGACACCCCTCCACTTT.